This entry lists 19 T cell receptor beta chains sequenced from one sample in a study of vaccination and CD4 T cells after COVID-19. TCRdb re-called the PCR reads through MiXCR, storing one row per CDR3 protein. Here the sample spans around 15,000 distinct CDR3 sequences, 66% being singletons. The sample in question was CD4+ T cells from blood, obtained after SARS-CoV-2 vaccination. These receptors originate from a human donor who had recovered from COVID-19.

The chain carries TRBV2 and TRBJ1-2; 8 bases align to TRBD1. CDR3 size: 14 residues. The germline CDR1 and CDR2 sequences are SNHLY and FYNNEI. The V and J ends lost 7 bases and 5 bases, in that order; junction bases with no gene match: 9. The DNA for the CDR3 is TGTGCCAGCACGTTCGGGACAGGAATATATGGCTACACCTTC. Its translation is CASTFGTGIYGYTF.

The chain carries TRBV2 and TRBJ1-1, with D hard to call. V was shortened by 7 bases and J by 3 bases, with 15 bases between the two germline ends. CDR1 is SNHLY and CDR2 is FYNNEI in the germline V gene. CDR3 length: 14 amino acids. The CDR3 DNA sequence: TGTGCCAGCACCCCGAGCGGACGGGACACTGAAGCTTTCTTT. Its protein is CASTPSGRDTEAFF.

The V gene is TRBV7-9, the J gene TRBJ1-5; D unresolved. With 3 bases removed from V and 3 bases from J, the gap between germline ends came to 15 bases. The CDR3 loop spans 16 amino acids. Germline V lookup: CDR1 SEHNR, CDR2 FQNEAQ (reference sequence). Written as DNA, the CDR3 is TGTGCCAGCAGCTTGTCATTGAAGGGCGACAATCAGCCCCAGCATTTT. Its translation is CASSLSLKGDNQPQHF.

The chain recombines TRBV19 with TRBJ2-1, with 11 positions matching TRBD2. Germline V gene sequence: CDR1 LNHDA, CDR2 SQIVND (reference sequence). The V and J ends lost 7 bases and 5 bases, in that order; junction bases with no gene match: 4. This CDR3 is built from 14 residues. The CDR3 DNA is TGTGCCAGTAAGGTGACTAGCGGGAACAATGAGCAGTTCTTC. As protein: CASKVTSGNNEQFF.

CDR3 nucleotides: TGTGCCAGCAGCCCCCTTAGAACCGGGTCTGGCACAGATACGCAGTATTTT. It yields the protein CASSPLRTGSGTDTQYF. V is TRBV7-9 and J is TRBJ2-3, with D uncertain. CDR3 length: 17 amino acids. V lost 5 bases, J lost 1 base, and 19 bases lay in between. Looked up from germline, CDR1 is SEHNR and CDR2 is FQNEAQ (reference sequence).

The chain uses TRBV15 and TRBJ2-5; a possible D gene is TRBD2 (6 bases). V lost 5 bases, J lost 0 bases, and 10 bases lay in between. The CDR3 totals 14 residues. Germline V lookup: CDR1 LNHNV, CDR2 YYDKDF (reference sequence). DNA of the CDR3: TGTGCCACCAGCGCTGGGGGGTACCAAGAGACCCAGTACTTC. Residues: CATSAGGYQETQYF. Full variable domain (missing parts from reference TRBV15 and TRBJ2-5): DAMVIQNPRYQVTQFGKPVTLSCSQTLNHNVMYWYQQKSSQAPKLLFHYYDKDFNNEADTPDNFQSRRPNTSFCFLDIRSPGLGDTAMYLCATSAGGYQETQYFGPGTRLLVL.

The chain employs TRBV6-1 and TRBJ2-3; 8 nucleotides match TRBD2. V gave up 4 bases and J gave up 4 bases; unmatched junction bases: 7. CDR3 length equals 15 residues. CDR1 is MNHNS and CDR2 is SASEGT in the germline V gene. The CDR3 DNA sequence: TGTGCCAGCAGTGCATTAGCGGGGATGGCAGATACGCAGTATTTT. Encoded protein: CASSALAGMADTQYF.

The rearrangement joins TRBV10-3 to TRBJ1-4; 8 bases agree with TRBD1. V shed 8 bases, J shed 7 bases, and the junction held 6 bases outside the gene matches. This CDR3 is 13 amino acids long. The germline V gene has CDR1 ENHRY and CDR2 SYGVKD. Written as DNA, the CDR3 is TGTGCCATCGGACAGGGTGGGGGTGAAAAACTGTTTTTT. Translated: CAIGQGGGEKLFF.

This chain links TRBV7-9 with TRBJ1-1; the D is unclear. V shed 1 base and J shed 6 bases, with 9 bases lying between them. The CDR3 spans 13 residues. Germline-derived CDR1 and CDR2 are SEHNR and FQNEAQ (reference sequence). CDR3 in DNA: TGTGCCAGCAGCTTAGGGGGAAACGCTGAAGCTTTCTTT. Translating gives CASSLGGNAEAFF.

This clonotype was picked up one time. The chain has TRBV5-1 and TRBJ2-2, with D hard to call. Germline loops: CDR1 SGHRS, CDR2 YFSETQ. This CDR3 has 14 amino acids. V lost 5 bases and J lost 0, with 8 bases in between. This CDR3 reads CASRIQSNTGELFF. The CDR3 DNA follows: TGCGCCAGCAGGATACAGTCGAACACCGGGGAGCTGTTTTTT.

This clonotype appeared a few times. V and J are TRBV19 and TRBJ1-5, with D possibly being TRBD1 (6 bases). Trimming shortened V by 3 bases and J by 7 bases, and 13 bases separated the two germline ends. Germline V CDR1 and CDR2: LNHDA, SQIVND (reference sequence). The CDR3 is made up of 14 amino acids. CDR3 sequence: CASSMRGLRQPQHF. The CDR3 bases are TGTGCCAGTAGTATGAGGGGGTTGCGGCAGCCCCAGCATTTT.

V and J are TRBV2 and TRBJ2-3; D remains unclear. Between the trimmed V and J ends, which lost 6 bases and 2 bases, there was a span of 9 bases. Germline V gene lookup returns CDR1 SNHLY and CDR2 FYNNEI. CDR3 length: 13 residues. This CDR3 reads CASRKEITDTQYF. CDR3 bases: TGTGCCAGCAGAAAGGAGATCACAGATACGCAGTATTTT.

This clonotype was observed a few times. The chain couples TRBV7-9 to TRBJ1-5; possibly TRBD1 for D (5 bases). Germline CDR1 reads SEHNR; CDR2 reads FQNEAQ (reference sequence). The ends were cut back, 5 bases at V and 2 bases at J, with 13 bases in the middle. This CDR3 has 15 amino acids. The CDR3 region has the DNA TGTGCCAGCAGCAGTCCGGGACTGGGCAATCAGCCCCAGCATTTT. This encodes CASSSPGLGNQPQHF.

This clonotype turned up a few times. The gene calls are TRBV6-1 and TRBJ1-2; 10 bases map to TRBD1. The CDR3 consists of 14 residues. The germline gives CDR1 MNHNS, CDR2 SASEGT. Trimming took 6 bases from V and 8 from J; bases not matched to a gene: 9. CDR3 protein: CASRNPGTGAGYTF. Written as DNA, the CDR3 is TGTGCCAGCAGAAACCCCGGGACAGGGGCCGGCTACACCTTC.

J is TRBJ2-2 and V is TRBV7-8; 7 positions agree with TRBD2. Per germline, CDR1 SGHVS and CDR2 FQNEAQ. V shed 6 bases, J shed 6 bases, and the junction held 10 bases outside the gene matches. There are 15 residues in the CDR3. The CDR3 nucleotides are TGTGCCAGCAGAGCCCGCGGGAGTGCAGCCGGGGAGCTGTTTTTT. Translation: CASRARGSAAGELFF.

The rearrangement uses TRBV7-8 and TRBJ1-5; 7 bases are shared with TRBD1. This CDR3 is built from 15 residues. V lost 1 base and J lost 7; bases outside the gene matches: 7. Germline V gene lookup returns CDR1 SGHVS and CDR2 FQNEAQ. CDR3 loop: CASSLDGRGWQPQHF. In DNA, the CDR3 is TGTGCCAGCAGCTTAGATGGCAGGGGGTGGCAGCCCCAGCATTTT.

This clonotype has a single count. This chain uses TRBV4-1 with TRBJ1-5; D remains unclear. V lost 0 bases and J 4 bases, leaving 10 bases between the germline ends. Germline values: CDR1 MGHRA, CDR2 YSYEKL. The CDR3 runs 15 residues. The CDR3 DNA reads TGCGCCAGCAGCCAAGATCCACAGATTAATCAGCCCCAGCATTTT. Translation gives CASSQDPQINQPQHF.

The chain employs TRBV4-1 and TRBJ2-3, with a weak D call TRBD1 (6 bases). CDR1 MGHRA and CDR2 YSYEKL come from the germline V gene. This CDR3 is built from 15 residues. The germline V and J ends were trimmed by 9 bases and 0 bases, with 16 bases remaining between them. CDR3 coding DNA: TGCGCCAGTAAAGCGAACAGGGTTAGCACAGATACGCAGTATTTT. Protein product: CASKANRVSTDTQYF.

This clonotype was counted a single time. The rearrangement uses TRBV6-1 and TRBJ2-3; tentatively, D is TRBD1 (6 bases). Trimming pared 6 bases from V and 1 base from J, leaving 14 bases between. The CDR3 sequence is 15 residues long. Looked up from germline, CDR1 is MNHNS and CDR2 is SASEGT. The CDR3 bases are TGTGCCAGCAGCGGTAGGGGGATTCGCACAGATACGCAGTATTTT. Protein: CASSGRGIRTDTQYF.